This is a list of T cell receptor beta chains from one sample in a study of blood T cell repertoires in COVID-19. Libraries were prepared by immunoSEQ multiplex PCR; TCRdb keeps only in-frame clonotypes and omits some of them. The sample records 30,000 or so clones, over 75% being singletons. Sequencing was done on a sample of peripheral blood. These receptors all come from a human donor in a cohort sampled during active COVID-19. The CDR3 runs from the conserved cysteine through the conserved F or W. The order of the fields is J gene, D gene, V gene, clone size, CDR3 protein, CDR3 DNA. D genes are given only for firm matches. Only part of the rows carry a size: once, few, many, or a class if the clone is expanded.

TRBJ1-4 NA TRBV28 few CASSLLGTGDEKLFF TGTGCCAGCAGTTTATTAGGGACGGGGGATGAAAAACTGTTTTTT
TRBJ2-7 TRBD1 TRBV28 NA CASSLAAGGPYEQYF TGTGCCAGCAGTTTGGCGGCAGGGGGCCCCTACGAGCAGTACTTC
TRBJ1-2 NA TRBV29-1 NA CSAETVVNYGYTF TGCAGCGCTGAGACAGTGGTTAACTATGGCTACACCTTC
TRBJ2-7 NA TRBV7-2 NA CASSGRGTYEQYF TGTGCCAGCAGCGGCAGGGGAACCTACGAGCAGTACTTC
TRBJ2-7 TRBD1 TRBV6-5 NA CASSRGQGTYYEQYF TGTGCCAGCAGCAGAGGACAGGGGACGTACTACGAGCAGTACTTC
TRBJ1-1 NA TRBV6-5 NA CASSSVNRVNTEAFF TGTGCCAGCAGTTCAGTCAATCGGGTGAACACTGAAGCTTTCTTT
TRBJ2-7 NA TRBV30 NA CAWSVSGDGYEQYF TGTGCCTGGAGTGTATCAGGGGATGGCTACGAGCAGTACTTC
TRBJ2-2 NA TRBV11-2 NA CASSLGTIANTGELFF TGTGCCAGCAGCTTAGGGACAATCGCGAACACCGGGGAGCTGTTTTTT
TRBJ2-1 NA TRBV27 NA CASSPQGGDEQFF TGTGCCAGCAGTCCCCAGGGCGGGGATGAGCAGTTCTTC
TRBJ1-1 TRBD1 TRBV18 NA CASSPLTGVEAFF TGTGCCAGCTCACCACTAACAGGGGTTGAAGCTTTCTTT
TRBJ2-5 TRBD2 TRBV4-1 once CASSQGGGGSIFGEETQYF TGCGCCAGCAGCCAAGGAGGCGGGGGGTCGATATTTGGGGAAGAGACCCAGTACTTC
TRBJ1-2 NA TRBV7-8 NA CASSRTGINYGYTF TGTGCCAGCAGCCGAACAGGGATCAACTATGGCTACACCTTC
TRBJ2-7 TRBD2 TRBV7-8 NA CASSLSAGLAGFYEQYF TGTGCCAGCAGCCTTAGCGCAGGACTAGCGGGGTTCTACGAGCAGTACTTC
TRBJ2-7 NA TRBV27 NA CASSSQGLFYEQYF TGTGCCAGCAGTTCGCAGGGATTATTTTACGAGCAGTACTTC
TRBJ2-1 TRBD2 TRBV19 NA CASSLFLAGDAYNEQFF TGTGCCAGTAGTCTCTTTCTAGCGGGGGACGCCTACAATGAGCAGTTCTTC
TRBJ1-1 TRBD1 TRBV9 NA CASSVSGTGSTEAFF TGTGCCAGCAGCGTATCCGGGACAGGGTCCACTGAAGCTTTCTTT
TRBJ1-1 TRBD1 TRBV7-2 few CASSRDRQGAFF TGTGCCAGCAGCCGGGACAGGCAAGGCGCTTTCTTT
TRBJ1-3 NA TRBV25-1 NA CASSEPGSGNTIYF TGTGCCAGCAGTGAACCAGGATCTGGAAACACCATATATTTT
TRBJ1-2 NA TRBV6-5 NA CASRLAEGNYGYTF TGTGCCAGCAGGCTCGCGGAGGGGAACTATGGCTACACCTTC
TRBJ1-3 TRBD1 TRBV5-4 once CASSWTGDGNTIYF TGTGCCAGCAGCTGGACAGGGGATGGAAACACCATATATTTT
TRBJ1-5 NA TRBV9 NA CASSRGWGEGQPQHF TGTGCCAGCAGTAGAGGATGGGGGGAGGGTCAGCCCCAGCATTTT
TRBJ2-2 TRBD2 TRBV3-1/TRBV3-2 NA CASSQERTLAGGPDGELFF TGTGCCAGCAGCCAAGAGAGGACCCTAGCGGGGGGGCCAGACGGGGAGCTGTTTTTT
TRBJ2-3 TRBD2 TRBV14 NA CASSQGGGAQYF TGTGCCAGCAGCCAAGGGGGAGGGGCGCAGTATTTT
TRBJ2-2 TRBD1 TRBV5-1 NA CATRGGQGLLNTGELFF TGCGCCACCAGGGGGGGACAGGGGCTACTGAACACCGGGGAGCTGTTTTTT
TRBJ1-2 NA TRBV9 NA CASRAGRGNYGYTF TGTGCCAGCAGGGCAGGGCGGGGAAACTATGGCTACACCTTC
TRBJ1-3 TRBD1 TRBV7-8 once CASSLAGDSSGNTIYF TGTGCCAGCAGCTTAGCGGGGGACAGCTCTGGAAACACCATATATTTT
TRBJ1-1 TRBD1 TRBV18 NA CASSPLTGVAFF TGTGCCAGCTCACCGTTAACAGGGGTAGCTTTCTTT
TRBJ1-1 NA TRBV6-5 once CASSYGGETEAFF TGTGCCAGCAGTTATGGCGGGGAGACTGAAGCTTTCTTT
TRBJ2-7 NA TRBV28 NA CASSFSEGQKLF TGTGCCAGCAGTTTTAGTGAGGGTCAGAAGTTATTC
TRBJ1-2 TRBD1 TRBV6-6 NA CASSGQGPYGYTF TGTGCCAGCAGTGGACAGGGGCCCTATGGCTACACCTTC
TRBJ2-1 TRBD2 TRBV4-2 few CASSQDAGDRSYNEQFF TGTGCCAGCAGCCAAGATGCGGGGGACCGCTCCTACAATGAGCAGTTCTTC
TRBJ1-1 NA TRBV2 NA CASRKGGTEAFF TGTGCCAGCCGGAAGGGAGGCACTGAAGCTTTCTTT
TRBJ2-5 TRBD2 TRBV7-3 NA CASSPGGGRQETQYF TGTGCCAGCAGCCCCGGGGGGGGTAGGCAAGAGACCCAGTACTTC
TRBJ2-2 TRBD2 TRBV7-3 NA CASSSPAGTNTGELFF TGTGCCAGCAGCTCCCCAGCGGGGACGAACACCGGGGAGCTGTTTTTT
TRBJ1-6 NA TRBV30 NA CAWNPEGDSPLHF TGTGCCTGGAATCCCGAGGGCGATTCACCCCTCCACTTT
TRBJ2-5 TRBD2 TRBV30 NA CAWGPGLDQETQYF TGTGCCTGGGGCCCGGGACTAGACCAAGAGACCCAGTACTTC
TRBJ1-2 NA TRBV2 few CASSEGPVIRYYGYTF TGTGCCAGCAGTGAAGGGCCAGTCATCCGTTACTATGGCTACACCTTC
TRBJ2-1 NA TRBV19 NA CASSTGSNNEQFF TGTGCCAGTAGTACGGGATCAAACAATGAGCAGTTCTTC
TRBJ2-3 NA TRBV21-1 NA CASSIKPGLTPGTQYF TGTGCCAGCAGCATAAAACCGGGACTAACCCCTGGTACGCAGTATTTT
TRBJ2-5 TRBD2 TRBV7-9 NA CASSLARGVETQYF TGTGCCAGCAGCTTAGCCCGGGGGGTCGAGACCCAGTACTTC
TRBJ2-5 TRBD2 TRBV6-5 NA CASRPAREGETQYF TGTGCCAGCAGACCCGCCCGGGAGGGAGAGACCCAGTACTTC
TRBJ2-2 NA TRBV7-2 NA CASSFGSGELFF TGTGCCAGCAGCTTCGGGTCCGGGGAGCTGTTTTTT
TRBJ2-1 NA TRBV6-1 NA CASSDRQYNEQFF TGTGCCAGCAGTGACCGCCAGTACAATGAGCAGTTCTTC
TRBJ2-6 TRBD1 TRBV7-3 NA CASSLVTGPSSGANVLTF TGTGCCAGCAGCTTGGTGACAGGGCCTAGCTCTGGGGCCAACGTCCTGACTTTC
TRBJ1-2 NA TRBV7-2 NA CASSHGGANYGYTF TGTGCCAGCAGCCACGGGGGAGCCAACTATGGCTACACCTTC
TRBJ2-7 TRBD2 TRBV30 NA CAWSVLGTSGGARYF TGTGCCTGGAGTGTACTAGGGACTAGCGGGGGGGCCCGGTACTTC
TRBJ1-1 TRBD1 TRBV18 NA CASSTGQGAGEAFF TGTGCCAGCTCGACAGGACAGGGGGCGGGTGAAGCTTTCTTT
TRBJ2-7 TRBD1 TRBV18 NA CASSPPTGSPYEQYF TGTGCCAGCTCACCACCGACAGGGTCCCCCTACGAGCAGTACTTC
TRBJ1-1 NA TRBV5-6 NA CASSMGGRAEAFF TGTGCCAGCAGCATGGGTGGCAGGGCTGAAGCTTTCTTT
TRBJ1-4 NA TRBV7-3 NA CASSLRTENEKLFF TGTGCCAGCAGCTTAAGGACAGAAAATGAAAAACTGTTTTTT
TRBJ2-7 NA TRBV6-1 NA CASSEQVVIYEQYF TGTGCCAGCAGTGAACAGGTGGTGATATACGAGCAGTACTTC
TRBJ2-2 NA TRBV18 NA CASSPLAGVPTYTGELFF TGTGCCAGCTCACCACTGGCCGGGGTCCCCACATACACCGGGGAGCTGTTTTTT
TRBJ2-3 TRBD2 TRBV28 NA CASSLWSSTGTSGGAHTQYF TGTGCCAGCAGTTTATGGTCGTCCACCGGGACTAGCGGGGGGGCACATACGCAGTATTTT
TRBJ2-3 TRBD2 TRBV7-2 NA CASSLVSGALQYF TGTGCCAGCAGCTTAGTTAGCGGGGCCTTGCAGTATTTT
TRBJ1-2 TRBD1 TRBV30 NA CACPSGGLIYGYTF TGTGCCTGTCCTTCAGGGGGGTTGATCTATGGCTACACCTTC